Listed below are T cell receptor beta chains from one sample, sequenced in a study of radiotherapy plus CTLA-4 blockade in lung cancer. TCRdb's copy holds only in-frame clones and misses some; the assay was immunoSEQ multiplex PCR. The data show 35,000 to 55,000 clones, 77% seen once. The sample consisted of peripheral blood, taken from a patient treated with radiotherapy plus ipilimumab. All receptors derive from a human donor with non-small cell lung cancer whose response to radiotherapy plus ipilimumab could not be evaluated. The CDR3 runs from the conserved cysteine through the conserved F or W. The order of the fields is D gene, J gene, clone size, V gene, CDR3 protein, CDR3 DNA. D genes are given only for firm matches. Some rows mark clone size as missing; the rest say once, few, many or name a class of expanded clone.

TRBD2,TRBJ2-5,-,TRBV4-2,CASSQDAGVSGGAETQYF,TGTGCCAGCAGCCAAGATGCCGGGGTGAGCGGGGGGGCGGAGACCCAGTACTTC
TRBD1,TRBJ2-7,-,TRBV5-1,CASTPGTGGSEQYF,TGCGCCAGCACCCCCGGGACAGGGGGCTCCGAGCAGTACTTC
-,TRBJ1-3,medium-sized,TRBV18,CASTTFLPSGNTIYF,TGTGCCAGCACAACCTTTCTGCCCTCTGGAAACACCATATATTTT
-,TRBJ1-5,few,TRBV4-2,CASSQDPGGVKPQHF,TGTGCCAGCAGCCAAGATCCTGGAGGGGTCAAGCCCCAGCATTTT
TRBD2,TRBJ2-7,-,TRBV28,CASSLSGGSYEQYF,TGTGCCAGCAGTTTATCGGGGGGGAGCTACGAGCAGTACTTC
-,TRBJ2-5,-,TRBV5-1,CASSGGGNQETQYF,TGCGCCAGCAGCGGTGGGGGGAACCAAGAGACCCAGTACTTC
-,TRBJ1-1,few,TRBV19,CASSILRDTEAFF,TGTGCCAGTAGTATCCTCAGGGACACTGAAGCTTTCTTT
TRBD2,TRBJ2-1,-,TRBV7-7,CASSVSGTSSEQFF,TGTGCCAGCAGCGTGTCCGGGACTAGCTCTGAGCAGTTCTTC
TRBD1,TRBJ2-1,-,TRBV9,CASSGGGQGALSSYNEQFF,TGTGCCAGCAGCGGGGGGGGACAGGGGGCGCTTAGCTCCTACAATGAGCAGTTCTTC
TRBD2,TRBJ2-7,-,TRBV19,CASSIGSRLAGAVYEQYF,TGTGCCAGTAGTATAGGAAGTCGGTTAGCGGGGGCCGTTTACGAGCAGTACTTC
-,TRBJ2-2,-,TRBV28,CASTPGGPVTGELFF,TGTGCCAGCACGCCGGGGGGCCCGGTCACCGGGGAGCTGTTTTTT
-,TRBJ1-4,-,TRBV4-3,CASSQDRGGNEKLFF,TGCGCCAGCAGCCAAGACAGGGGCGGTAATGAAAAACTGTTTTTT
-,TRBJ1-1,-,TRBV6-5,CASSRGWNTEAFF,TGTGCCAGCAGCCGAGGGTGGAACACTGAAGCTTTCTTT
-,TRBJ1-4,-,TRBV5-6,CASSPWGRADPNEKLFF,TGTGCCAGCAGCCCCTGGGGCAGGGCAGATCCTAATGAAAAACTGTTTTTT
TRBD1,TRBJ2-1,-,TRBV7-2,CASRRGRTGGYNEQFF,TGTGCCAGCCGAAGGGGTCGGACAGGGGGCTACAATGAGCAGTTCTTC
-,TRBJ1-5,-,TRBV5-6,CASSSRDYQPQHF,TGTGCCAGCAGCTCCAGGGATTATCAGCCCCAGCATTTT
-,TRBJ2-2,-,TRBV5-1,CASSLALANTGELFF,TGCGCCAGCAGCTTGGCCTTGGCAAACACCGGGGAGCTGTTTTTT
TRBD2,TRBJ2-7,-,TRBV4-1,CASSRLGLAGVAEQYF,TGCGCCAGCAGCCGACTGGGACTAGCGGGGGTCGCGGAGCAGTACTTC
-,TRBJ2-7,-,TRBV12-2,CASRPEQGHEQYF,TGTGCAAGTCGCCCCGAACAGGGACACGAGCAGTACTTC
-,TRBJ2-2,-,TRBV7-3,CASSAARGLATGELFF,TGTGCCAGCAGTGCCGCCCGGGGACTCGCCACCGGGGAGCTGTTTTTT
-,TRBJ2-2,-,TRBV7-2,CASSRQGGGIGELFF,TGTGCCAGCAGTCGGCAGGGAGGGGGGATCGGGGAGCTGTTTTTT
TRBD2,TRBJ2-1,once,TRBV11-1,CASSLVGGRDPFF,TGTGCCAGCAGCTTAGTCGGCGGGAGGGACCCGTTCTTC
TRBD1,TRBJ1-1,-,TRBV6-5,CASSWDRGTEAFF,TGTGCCAGCAGTTGGGACAGGGGGACTGAAGCTTTCTTT
TRBD2,TRBJ2-2,-,TRBV2,CASSLLAGNTGELFF,TGTGCCAGCAGCCTACTAGCGGGGAACACCGGGGAGCTGTTTTTT